The rows below give T cell receptor beta chains drawn from one sample of a study of control samples from healthy donors and cancer patients. The method was immunoSEQ multiplex PCR; TCRdb's version includes in-frame clones alone and lacks a portion of them. Of 130,000 or so clones in the sample, approximately 92% were seen once. Sequenced: blood. These receptors all stem from a man aged 18 to 35 in good health. Each CDR3 is given with its conserved first and last residue. A D gene is named only where the DNA matches it firmly. Clone size is shown for a subset of rows, as once, few, many or a class of expanded clone.

-	-	TRBV3-1/TRBV3-2	TRBJ2-1	CASSYAGDRGEQFF	TGTGCCAGCAGCTACGCAGGAGATAGGGGTGAGCAGTTCTTC
-	-	TRBV6-2/TRBV6-3	TRBJ1-5	CASSSGRGQPQHF	TGTGCCAGCAGTTCAGGAAGAGGCCAGCCCCAGCATTTT
-	-	TRBV5-1	TRBJ2-7	CASRSSFGISYEQYF	TGCGCCAGCAGGTCTAGTTTCGGGATTTCGTACGAGCAGTACTTC
-	TRBD2	TRBV7-9	TRBJ2-5	CASRLAGEETQYF	TGTGCCAGCAGACTAGCGGGGGAAGAGACCCAGTACTTC
-	-	TRBV2	TRBJ1-5	CASSEGRNGNQPQHF	TGTGCCAGCAGTGAAGGACGTAATGGCAATCAGCCCCAGCATTTT
once	TRBD1	TRBV6-5	TRBJ1-2	CASSRDRDYGYTF	TGTGCCAGCAGTAGGGACAGGGACTATGGCTACACCTTC
-	-	TRBV9	TRBJ2-4	CASSDENIQYF	TGTGCCAGCAGCGACGAAAACATTCAGTACTTC
-	TRBD1	TRBV7-2	TRBJ2-7	CASSPQTGGGYEQYF	TGTGCCAGCAGCCCGCAAACAGGGGGCGGCTACGAGCAGTACTTC
-	-	TRBV21-1	TRBJ1-1	CASSNRTEAFF	TGTGCCAGCAGCAATAGGACTGAAGCTTTCTTT
-	-	TRBV3-1/TRBV3-2	TRBJ1-2	CASSPMGGRANYGYTF	TGTGCCAGCAGCCCCATGGGAGGGAGAGCTAACTATGGCTACACCTTC
few	-	TRBV3-1/TRBV3-2	TRBJ1-2	CASSQYPTTNYGYTF	TGTGCCAGCAGCCAATATCCCACCACTAACTATGGCTACACCTTC
once	-	TRBV12-5	TRBJ1-1	CASGLGATEAFF	TGTGCTAGTGGTTTAGGGGCCACTGAAGCTTTCTTT
-	TRBD1	TRBV2	TRBJ2-7	CASKRDRDEQYF	TGTGCCAGCAAGCGGGACAGGGACGAGCAGTACTTC
once	TRBD1	TRBV30	TRBJ1-2	CAWSVPGTGGGIYGYTF	TGTGCCTGGAGTGTACCTGGGACAGGGGGCGGAATCTATGGCTACACCTTC
-	TRBD1	TRBV6-5	TRBJ1-2	CASSYARTGGAGGYTF	TGTGCCAGCAGTTACGCCAGGACAGGGGGCGCGGGAGGCTACACCTTC
-	-	TRBV19	TRBJ2-1	CASRGYEQFF	TGTGCCAGTAGGGGTTACGAGCAGTTCTTC
-	-	TRBV25-1	TRBJ2-1	CASSLTGVGNEQFF	TGTGCCAGCAGTCTCACCGGGGTCGGCAATGAGCAGTTCTTC
-	TRBD1	TRBV11-3	TRBJ2-1	CASSPGQGSPNEQFF	TGTGCCAGCAGCCCGGGACAGGGGAGCCCCAATGAGCAGTTCTTC
-	-	TRBV30	TRBJ2-7	CAWSPIGRYEQYF	TGTGCCTGGAGTCCCATCGGGCGATACGAGCAGTACTTC
once	-	TRBV27	TRBJ2-7	CASFRTGFSGEQYF	TGTGCCAGTTTTAGAACAGGGTTTTCGGGGGAGCAGTACTTC
-	TRBD1	TRBV10-3	TRBJ1-1	CAISRTGGEYTEAFF	TGTGCCATCAGCCGGACAGGGGGCGAGTACACTGAAGCTTTCTTT
-	-	TRBV6-1	TRBJ2-5	CASSDLGGVRKTQYF	TGTGCCAGCAGTGACCTAGGGGGGGTAAGGAAGACCCAGTACTTC
-	-	TRBV4-1	TRBJ2-1	CASSQGDYNEQFF	TGCGCCAGCAGCCAAGGGGATTACAATGAGCAGTTCTTC
-	TRBD2	TRBV7-9	TRBJ2-1	CASSPRRRGGLTYNEQFF	TGTGCCAGCAGCCCCCGCCGGCGGGGGGGTTTAACCTACAATGAGCAGTTCTTC
-	-	TRBV18	TRBJ2-6	CASSPRTGANVLTF	TGTGCCAGCTCACCCCGGACTGGGGCCAACGTCCTGACTTTC
-	TRBD1	TRBV4-2	TRBJ2-1	CASSQASQGVYNEQFF	TGTGCCAGCAGCCAAGCCTCACAGGGGGTCTACAATGAGCAGTTCTTC
-	-	TRBV7-2	TRBJ1-2	CASSPQSGTSYGYTF	TGTGCCAGCAGCCCCCAGTCCGGGACCAGCTATGGCTACACCTTC
-	-	TRBV7-6	TRBJ1-6	CASSPNEYSYNSPLHF	TGTGCCAGCAGCCCCAACGAGTATTCCTATAATTCACCCCTCCACTTT
-	-	TRBV7-2	TRBJ1-5	CASSLSSLYNQPQHF	TGTGCCAGCAGCTTATCCAGCCTTTACAATCAGCCCCAGCATTTT